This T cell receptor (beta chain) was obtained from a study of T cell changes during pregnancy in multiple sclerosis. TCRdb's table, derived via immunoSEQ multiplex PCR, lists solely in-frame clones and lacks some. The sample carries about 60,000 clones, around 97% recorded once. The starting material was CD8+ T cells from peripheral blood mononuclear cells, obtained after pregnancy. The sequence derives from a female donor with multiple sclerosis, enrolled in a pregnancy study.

CDR3 sequence: CASGAPDTGVKIDTQYF. The CDR3 DNA is TGTGCCAGTGGTGCCCCCGACACAGGGGTGAAGATCGATACGCAGTATTTT. V is TRBV19 and J is TRBJ2-3; 7 bases align to TRBD1. V was pared by 8 bases and J by 6 bases, with 20 bases of the junction left unmatched. Germline CDR1 is LNHDA and CDR2 is SQIVND (reference sequence). This CDR3 region has 17 residues.